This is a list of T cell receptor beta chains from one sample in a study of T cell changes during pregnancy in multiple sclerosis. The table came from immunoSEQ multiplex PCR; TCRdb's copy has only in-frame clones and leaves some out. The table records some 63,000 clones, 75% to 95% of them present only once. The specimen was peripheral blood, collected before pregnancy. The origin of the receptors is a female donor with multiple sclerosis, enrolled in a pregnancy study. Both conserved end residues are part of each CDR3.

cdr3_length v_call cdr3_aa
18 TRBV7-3 CASSLNLVGAGDYNEQFF
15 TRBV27 CASSLGTGRAEKLFF
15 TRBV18 CASSPTGQGVTEAFF
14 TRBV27 CASSFRDSVYGYTF
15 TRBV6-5 CASTPGGIGNQPQHF
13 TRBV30 CAWAAWGDGGYTF
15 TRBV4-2 CASSQTSGARNIQYF
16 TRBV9 CASSGGSGSPSYEQYF
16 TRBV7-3 CASSLMGQPLNTEAFF
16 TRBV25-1 CASMRAGGTNTGELFF
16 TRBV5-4 CASSLGGGASTDTQYF
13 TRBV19 CASGETGEGEQFF
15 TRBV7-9 CASSLGQGKGETQYF
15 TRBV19 CASSIGAAGIDTQYF
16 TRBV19 CASSIDSGQLPSPLHF
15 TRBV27 CASSLQGLGNQPQHF
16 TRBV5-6 CASSLAWRPIQETQYF
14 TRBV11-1 CASSSSGGGYEQYF
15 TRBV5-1 CASSSGLASTDTQYF
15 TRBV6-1 CASILRDRGNQPQHF
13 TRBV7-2 CASSLQVRETQYF
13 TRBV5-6 CASSLLQGPVQFF
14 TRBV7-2 CASSPAGTSYEQYF
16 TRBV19 CASSPSLAGAFNEQFF
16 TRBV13 CASSFQRGGSYNEQFF
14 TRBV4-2 CASSQRTLTDTQYF
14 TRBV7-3 CASSLAPGPETQYF